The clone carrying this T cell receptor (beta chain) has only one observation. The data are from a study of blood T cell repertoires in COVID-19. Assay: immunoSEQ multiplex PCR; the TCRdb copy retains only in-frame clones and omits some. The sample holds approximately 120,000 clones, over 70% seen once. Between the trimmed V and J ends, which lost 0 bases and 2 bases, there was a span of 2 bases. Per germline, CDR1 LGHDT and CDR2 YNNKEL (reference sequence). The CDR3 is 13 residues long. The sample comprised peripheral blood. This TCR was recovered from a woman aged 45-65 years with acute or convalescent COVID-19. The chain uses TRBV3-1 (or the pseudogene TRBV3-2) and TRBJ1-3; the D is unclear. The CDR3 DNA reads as TGTGCCAGCAGCCAAGATACTGGAAACACCATATATTTT. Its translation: CASSQDTGNTIYF.